This T cell receptor beta chain was identified in a study of CD8+ T cells in alopecia areata (dated by TCRdb to the late 2010s). As for the study more broadly: The treated patients, all with moderate-to-severe alopecia areata, were enrolled in an open-label pilot trial of oral tofacitinib given at 5 to 10 mg twice daily. Amplification of TCRbeta CDR3 regions was done by immunoSEQ multiplex PCR using 35 Vbeta forward primers and 13 Jbeta reverse primers. RNA was extracted with the PAXgene miRNA kit for fixed scalp, the miRNeasy kit for PBMCs, and the RNeasy kit for mouse skin. The study used high-throughput TCRbeta sequencing to examine T cell clonal expansion in alopecia areata, in both the C3H/HeJ mouse model and human patients. On the human side, TCRbeta sequencing was run on scalp tissue and on sorted CD4+ and CD8+ peripheral blood T cells from healthy controls and from alopecia areata patients with either patchy or totalis/universalis disease. Tofacitinib-treated patients had biopsies at baseline and at 4 and 24 weeks of treatment, with a later scalp biopsy in several patients. Tofacitinib was given for 6 to 18 months, followed by 6 months of follow-up off drug to assess delayed response and recurrence. Scalp clonality was compared among normal scalp (n=4), patchy alopecia areata scalp (n=8), and alopecia totalis/universalis scalp (n=8). Beyond this particular receptor, the publication reports: Shared TCR sequences between patients were less evident than in mice, which may be partly attributable to HLA diversity in the patient population. Higher clonality and more expanded CD8+ clones were observed in lesional scalp than in normal scalp, particularly in alopecia totalis/universalis, a finding suggestive of antigenic drive. Unlike mouse skin, which is dominated by gammadelta T cells, normal human skin has resident alphabeta T cells that are also sequenced, and this complicates analysis of the scalp TCR repertoire.

Libraries were built with the immunoSEQ multiplex PCR assay. For TCR sequencing, RNA was extracted from every sample and reverse transcribed into cDNA to serve as template. SuperScript III was used for first-strand cDNA synthesis, primed with a 2:1 mix of oligo-dT and random hexamers. A synthetic immune receptor repertoire was used to measure amplification bias, and any remaining bias was corrected computationally. The authors' pipeline ran thus. Raw reads were preprocessed to remove errors, and CDR3 was defined according to IMGT conventions as the region from the conserved cysteine to phenylalanine. Clonality was computed by normalizing Shannon entropy by log2 of the number of productive unique TCRs and subtracting the result from 1. Scalp TCRbeta sequences were cross-referenced with sorted blood CD4 and CD8 repertoires so that the CD4 or CD8 identity of scalp clones could be inferred. TCRdb's version of the immuneACCESS table is confined to in-frame rearrangements and falls short of the full clone set. An unresolved V gene accounts for under half of the shortfall where checked; the remainder is of unknown origin. The V and J calls and the clone size are those of that table, but D and trimming were determined from the DNA. This sample has around 250,000 clones in its table, and under 70% of those were observed once. The ten largest account for around 1.2% of the sample.

The sample's time point, from its label and the paper: baseline before oral tofacitinib. From alopecia areata patients, peripheral blood was collected along with lesional scalp punch biopsies. After PBMCs were isolated by density centrifugation and stained for CD3, CD4 and CD8, a FACSAria was used to sort CD4+ and CD8+ T cells. For this clone: The antigen it recognizes is unknown. One end of the junction varies from germline; a read error may be responsible.

Reading the germline V gene (reference sequence) gives CDR1 SEHNR and CDR2 FQNEAQ. The CDR3 starts with the cysteine, ends with the phenylalanine, and has 13 residues. The CDR3 DNA has 39 bases and is translated from base 1. The rearranged segments are TRBV7-9 and TRBJ2-4, with the identity of the D gene unclear. The sequencing here drew on CD4+ T cells sorted from blood, taken at week 0. This receptor was identified in a human donor with alopecia areata. The DNA reads TGTGCCAGCAGCTTAGGAGTCGACAACCCGCCTTCCTTC. The resulting protein is CASSLGVDNPPSF.